This entry concerns a single TCR beta chain. Its matching antigen is unknown. The source of the sample is a study of T cell responses to AZD1222 COVID-19 vaccine. Broader study findings: Spike-spanning, vaccine-associated CD4 TCRs were dominant at 160-218 and 743-854. Possibly, clonal diversity was underestimated; donors were largely white British and included more females.

Only in-frame clones appear in the TCRdb table, and some are missing; sequencing was by immunoSEQ multiplex PCR. The table has just over 150,000 clones, approximately 91% seen once; the top ten hold 1.5%. This CDR3 region has 16 residues. Germline-derived CDR1 and CDR2 are LGHDT and YNNKEL (reference sequence). J lost 7 bases, V lost 2 bases, and 6 bases had no gene match. The starting material was peripheral blood, obtained 28 days after the second AZD1222 dose. The chain recombines TRBV3-1 (or the pseudogene TRBV3-2) with TRBJ1-6; 9 bases are a match to TRBD1. This clonotype was obtained from an adult who received the AZD1222 COVID-19 vaccine. In nucleotides, the CDR3 is TGTGCCAGCAGCCAATACCCCGGGACAGGGAATTCACCCCTCCACTTT. It specifies CASSQYPGTGNSPLHF.